This entry concerns a single TCR beta chain. Its antigen remains unidentified. Profiling relied on immunoSEQ multiplex PCR, and the TCRdb table lists in-frame clones only, not all of them. The sample has tens of thousands of clones, about nine tenths seen once; the top ten hold 20% to 25%. The data were obtained in a study of OX40 agonist ivuxolimab in advanced cancers. On the study more broadly: Patient treatment consisted of intravenous ivuxolimab administration every 2 weeks at 0.01 to 10 mg/kg.

Study results and limitations: Clonal expansion was seen in CD4+ and CD8+ blood T cells by week 6 at 0.1 to 3.0 mg/kg.

The ends were cut back, 5 bases at V and 1 base at J, with 12 bases in the middle. Germline V gene lookup returns CDR1 SGHKS and CDR2 YYEKEE (reference sequence). The CDR3 contains 14 residues. The input for sequencing was CD4+ or CD8+ T cells sorted from blood, taken in a trial of the OX40 agonist ivuxolimab. This sequence joins TRBV5-5 and TRBJ1-1, with D unresolved. The sequence derives from an adult with an advanced solid tumor such as melanoma, head and neck, liver or kidney cancer. The CDR3 loop reads CASRSRYGNTEAFF. The CDR3 DNA follows: TGTGCCAGCAGATCTAGGTATGGGAACACTGAAGCTTTCTTT. The entire variable domain, with the rest obtained from reference TRBV5-5 and TRBJ1-1, is as follows: DAGVTQSPTHLIKTRGQQVTLRCSPISGHKSVSWYQQVLGQGPQFIFQYYEKEERGRGNFPDRFSARQFPNYSSELNVNALLLGDSALYLCASRSRYGNTEAFFGQGTRLTVV.